A single sample is the source of the 15 T cell receptor beta chains below, sequenced in a study of blood T cell repertoires in COVID-19. Generated by immunoSEQ multiplex PCR, the TCRdb table keeps only in-frame clones and is missing some. The data show 150,000 to 200,000 clones, roughly four fifths seen once. Sequenced input: peripheral blood. Receptors were obtained from a human donor in a cohort sampled during active COVID-19.

This chain links TRBV6-6 with TRBJ2-7; 9 nucleotides line up with TRBD2. The V gene end was trimmed by 8 bases and the J gene end by 5 bases; junction bases not matched to a gene: 4. The CDR3 is 12 amino acids. Germline V gene sequence: CDR1 MNHNY, CDR2 SVGAGI (reference sequence). The CDR3 reads CASGLAGNEQYF. The CDR3 region has the DNA TGTGCCAGCGGGCTAGCGGGAAACGAGCAGTACTTC.

This clone was seen a single time. This chain links TRBV15 with TRBJ2-3, with TRBD2 matching 12 bases. Trimming at V came to 2 bases and at J to 4 bases, leaving 4 bases not matched to a gene. This CDR3 is built from 16 residues. Germline V gene sequence: CDR1 LNHNV, CDR2 YYDKDF (reference sequence). The CDR3 is CATSRLPSGRADTQYF. The CDR3 DNA follows: TGTGCCACCAGCAGACTGCCTAGCGGGAGGGCAGATACGCAGTATTTT.

CDR3 loop: CASSLDWTSSYEQYF. The CDR3 coding sequence is TGTGCCAGCAGCTTAGATTGGACAAGCTCCTACGAGCAGTACTTC. The chain employs TRBV11-2 and TRBJ2-7, with D perhaps matching TRBD1 (5 bases). The germline V gene encodes CDR1 SGHAT and CDR2 FQNNGV. This CDR3 spans 15 amino acids. Deletions cut 0 bases from V and 0 bases from J, with 9 bases between. Variable domain in full (rest from reference TRBV11-2 and TRBJ2-7): EAGVAQSPRYKIIEKRQSVAFWCNPISGHATLYWYQQILGQGPKLLIQFQNNGVVDDSQLPKDRFSAERLKGVDSTLKIQPAKLEDSAVYLCASSLDWTSSYEQYFGPGTRLTVT.

This clone occurred once. The genes are TRBV19 and TRBJ1-3; the match to TRBD1 covers 9 bases. The CDR3 is 13 residues long. Per the germline V gene, CDR1 is LNHDA and CDR2 is SQIVND (reference sequence). The V gene end was trimmed by 5 bases and the J gene end by 11 bases; junction bases not matched to a gene: 7. The CDR3 loop is CASSATGGDPIYF. CDR3 DNA: TGTGCCAGTAGTGCGACAGGGGGTGATCCCATATATTTT.

The chain joins TRBV12-5 to TRBJ2-1; D is uncertain. CDR1 is LGHNT and CDR2 is FRNRAP in the germline V gene. V shed 1 base and J shed 0 bases, with 10 bases lying between them. This CDR3 is built from 16 residues. The CDR3 bases are TGTGCTAGTGGTTTGGGTCCCCGGAGCTCCTACAATGAGCAGTTCTTC. Encoded protein: CASGLGPRSSYNEQFF.

This clone was detected a few times. The genes are TRBV28 and TRBJ1-5; possible D gene TRBD1, 5 bases. Germline CDR1 MDHEN, CDR2 SYDVKM. CDR3 size: 13 residues. The V gene lost 5 bases and the J gene lost 7 bases, with 12 bases spanning the gap. The CDR3 DNA follows: TGTGCCAGCAGTCAAAACGGGGGGCAGCCCCAGCATTTT. Translated: CASSQNGGQPQHF.

In its sample, this clone was seen a few times. V and J are TRBV5-1 and TRBJ1-1; no definite D call. This CDR3 spans 17 amino acids. Germline V gives CDR1 SGHRS, CDR2 YFSETQ. The V gene lost 4 bases and the J gene lost 0 bases, with 19 bases spanning the gap. The CDR3 region has the DNA TGCGCCAGCAGCCCTCTCGCGACGGGAGCGGTGAACACTGAAGCTTTCTTT. This codes for CASSPLATGAVNTEAFF.

The chain employs TRBV15 and TRBJ1-6, with 7 bases lining up with TRBD1. CDR1 is LNHNV, CDR2 YYDKDF, per germline (reference sequence). This CDR3 comprises 16 residues. Trimming cost V 0 bases and J 3 bases; bases outside gene matches: 2. CDR3 in DNA: TGTGCCACCAGCAGAGAACGACAGGGCTATAATTCACCCCTCCACTTT. Its translation is CATSRERQGYNSPLHF.

This sequence joins TRBV4-3 and TRBJ2-6, with a possible D match to TRBD2 (6 bases). The CDR3 runs to 19 residues. V lost 0 bases, J lost 0 bases, and 15 bases lay in between. In germline, CDR1 is LGHNA, CDR2 YSLEER. CDR3 sequence (DNA): TGCGCCAGCAGCCAAGAATTTCGGGGGACTTACTCTGGGGCCAACGTCCTGACTTTC. Protein: CASSQEFRGTYSGANVLTF.

The chain employs TRBV10-1 and TRBJ2-7; 9 positions match TRBD1. Trimming cost V 6 bases and J 2 bases; bases outside gene matches: 5. Germline-derived CDR1 and CDR2 are WNHNN and SYGVQD (reference sequence). This CDR3 is 14 amino acids long. The DNA for the CDR3 is TGCGCCAGCAGCTCGACAGGGGGGACCTACGAGCAGTACTTC. Translated: CASSSTGGTYEQYF.

This clone has only one observation. In DNA, the CDR3 is TGTGCCAGCAGCCAACGGACAGGGGGCCGAGATACGCAGTATTTT. It translates to CASSQRTGGRDTQYF. This chain links TRBV3-1 (or the pseudogene TRBV3-2) with TRBJ2-3; TRBD1 agrees at 11 bases. The length of the CDR3 is 15 residues. Looked up from germline, CDR1 is LGHDT and CDR2 is YNNKEL (reference sequence). V lost 2 bases to trimming and J lost 5 bases; unmatched junction nucleotides: 3.

This clone was seen more than once but under ten times. This rearrangement joins TRBV18 to TRBJ1-1; no clear D gene. The V gene lost 6 bases and the J gene lost 5 bases, with 16 bases spanning the gap. Germline CDR1 is KGHSH and CDR2 is LQKENI. The CDR3 sequence is 14 residues long. The CDR3 coding sequence is TGTGCCAGCTCTCGGGCCGAGGGAAGAACTGAAGCTTTCTTT. Protein product: CASSRAEGRTEAFF.

The chain uses TRBV12-5 and TRBJ1-1; D call uncertain. The CDR3 totals 14 residues. Germline CDR1 is LGHNT and CDR2 is FRNRAP. Trimming pared 0 bases from V and 1 base from J, leaving 6 bases between. The CDR3 DNA is TGTGCTAGTGGTTTGGTTCCATCGAACACTGAAGCTTTCTTT. Protein product: CASGLVPSNTEAFF.

This clone was found once. V gene TRBV11-3 combines with J gene TRBJ2-3, with D unclear. The CDR3 length is 15 residues. Germline values: CDR1 SGHNT, CDR2 YENEEA. The V end was cut by 0 bases, the J end by 0 bases, with 7 bases between. The CDR3 spells CASSLDRSSTDTQYF. CDR3 nucleotide sequence: TGTGCCAGCAGCTTAGACCGGAGTAGCACAGATACGCAGTATTTT. Full variable domain (remainder filled in from reference TRBV11-3 and TRBJ2-3): EAGVVQSPRYKIIEKKQPVAFWCNPISGHNTLYWYLQNLGQGPELLIRYENEEAVDDSQLPKDRFSAERLKGVDSTLKIQPAELGDSAVYLCASSLDRSSTDTQYFGPGTRLTVL.

A word on this clone: At one boundary the junction diverges from the germline segment, which might be a read error. J is TRBJ2-2 and V is TRBV7-7; D unresolved. The CDR3 contains 13 residues. Germline V gene sequence: CDR1 SSHAT, CDR2 FNYEAQ (reference sequence). The CDR3 loop is CASSPHSTGELFF. CDR3 DNA sequence: TGTGCTAGCAGCCCGCATAGCACCGGGGAGCTGTTTTTT.